One and the same sample provided the 6 T cell receptor beta chains below, sequenced in a study of graft-versus-host responses after intestinal transplantation. Some clones are missing from TCRdb's copy, which holds only in-frame ones; the method was immunoSEQ multiplex PCR. The data show fewer than 120,000 clones, with around 93% seen just once and roughly 0.5% held by the top ten. Antigens for these TCRs are unknown. The sample in question was unstimulated CD8+ T cells sorted from spleen or lymph node cells, obtained before intestinal transplant. All receptors come from a human donor who received an intestinal transplant.

This chain joins TRBV4-1 and TRBJ2-7; D might be TRBD1 (6 bases). V lost 0 bases and J 5 bases, leaving 14 bases between the germline ends. Germline CDR1 reads MGHRA; CDR2 reads YSYEKL. This CDR3 contains 15 residues. The CDR3 DNA sequence: TGCGCCAGCAGCCAAGAGTTTGGCAGGGGAAACGAGCAGTACTTC. It yields the protein CASSQEFGRGNEQYF.

This chain connects TRBV7-9 to TRBJ2-3; 8 nucleotides match TRBD2. The germline gives CDR1 SEHNR, CDR2 FQNEAQ (reference sequence). Trimming took 3 bases from V and 4 from J; bases not matched to a gene: 3. The CDR3 has 14 amino acids. CDR3 sequence: CASSFSGKADTQYF. CDR3 nucleotide sequence: TGTGCCAGCAGCTTTAGCGGGAAGGCAGATACGCAGTATTTT.

This clone was recorded only once. The chain uses TRBV5-1 and TRBJ2-5; a possible D gene is TRBD1 (6 bases). V lost 1 base and J lost 2, with 12 bases in between. This CDR3 spans 15 amino acids. Germline V gives CDR1 SGHRS, CDR2 YFSETQ. The CDR3 is CASSLSTGLQETQYF. CDR3 in DNA: TGCGCCAGCAGCTTGTCAACAGGGCTACAAGAGACCCAGTACTTC.

This clone is a singleton in its sample. The chain carries TRBV4-2 and TRBJ2-7; D not certain. Germline V lookup: CDR1 LGHNA, CDR2 YNFKEQ. The CDR3 is made up of 12 amino acids. Trimming stripped 1 base from V and 5 bases from J, with 6 bases between. The chain's CDR3 is CASSQAGDEQYF. CDR3 nucleotide sequence: TGTGCCAGCAGCCAAGCTGGTGACGAGCAGTACTTC.

Only one count was recorded for this clone. The chain couples TRBV4-1 to TRBJ2-1; D gene unclear. The germline V and J ends were trimmed by 3 bases and 9 bases, with 9 bases remaining between them. The CDR3 is 12 amino acids. Germline loops: CDR1 MGHRA, CDR2 YSYEKL. The CDR3 reads CASSHRNPEQFF. CDR3 nucleotides: TGCGCCAGCAGCCATAGAAATCCTGAGCAGTTCTTC.

This sequence joins TRBV25-1 and TRBJ1-2, with D unclear. Germline CDR1 MGHDK, CDR2 SYGVNS. The CDR3 loop spans 15 amino acids. V was clipped by 4 bases and J by 9 bases, with 21 bases between them. The DNA for the CDR3 is TGTGCCAGCAGTGCAATCTACCGGTTAGTCAATCGCTACACCTTC. Its protein product is CASSAIYRLVNRYTF.